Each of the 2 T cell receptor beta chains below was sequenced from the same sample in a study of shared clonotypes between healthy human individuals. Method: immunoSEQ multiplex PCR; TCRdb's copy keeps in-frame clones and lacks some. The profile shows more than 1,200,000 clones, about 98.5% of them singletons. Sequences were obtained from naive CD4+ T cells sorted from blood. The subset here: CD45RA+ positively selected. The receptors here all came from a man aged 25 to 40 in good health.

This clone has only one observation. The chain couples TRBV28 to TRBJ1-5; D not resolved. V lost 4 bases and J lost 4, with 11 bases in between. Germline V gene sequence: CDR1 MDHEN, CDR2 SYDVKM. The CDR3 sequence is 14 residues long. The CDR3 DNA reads TGTGCCAGCAGTTGGGAGATCCATAATCAGCCCCAGCATTTT. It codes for CASSWEIHNQPQHF.

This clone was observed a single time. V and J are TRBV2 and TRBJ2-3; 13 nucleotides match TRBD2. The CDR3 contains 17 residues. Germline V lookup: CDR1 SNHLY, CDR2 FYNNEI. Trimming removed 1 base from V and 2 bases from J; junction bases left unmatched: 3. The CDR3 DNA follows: TGTGCCAGCAGTGAAGGGGGACTAGCGGGAATCACAGATACGCAGTATTTT. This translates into CASSEGGLAGITDTQYF.